Below are 29 T cell receptor beta chains sequenced from a single sample in a study of PD-L1 blockade in urothelial cancer. The repertoire was sequenced with immunoSEQ multiplex PCR; TCRdb's copy has only in-frame clones and lacks some. This sample has tens of thousands of clones, with approximately 90% found just once. The material sequenced was PBMCs, taken around atezolizumab (anti-PD-L1) treatment. These receptors were collected from a man aged 55-75 years with urothelial cancer.

This clone was seen just once. The J gene is TRBJ2-1, the V gene TRBV7-6; possibly TRBD2 for D (6 bases). The CDR3 loop spans 15 amino acids. Germline CDR1 is SGHVS and CDR2 is FNYEAQ. Trimming shortened V by 1 base and J by 9 bases, and 16 bases separated the two germline ends. The CDR3 here is CASSLVQGGLGEQFF. Here the CDR3 DNA reads TGTGCCAGCAGCTTAGTTCAGGGAGGTCTAGGTGAGCAGTTCTTC. The full variable domain, with the rest looked up from reference TRBV7-6 and TRBJ2-1, is GAGVSQSPRYKVTKRGQDVALRCDPISGHVSLYWYRQALGQGPEFLTYFNYEAQQDKSGLPNDRFSAERPEGSISTLTIQRTEQRDSAMYRCASSLVQGGLGEQFFGPGTRLTVL.

This clone was counted once. The chain recombines TRBV7-8 with TRBJ2-4, with D tentatively TRBD1 (5 bases). CDR1 and CDR2 (germline): SGHVS, FQNEAQ. The V and J ends lost 9 bases and 1 base respectively, with 19 bases between them. The CDR3 extends over 16 amino acids. This chain's CDR3 is CASRTGHTGAKNIQYF. CDR3 nucleotides: TGTGCCAGTAGAACAGGACATACTGGGGCCAAAAACATTCAGTACTTC. Filled out from reference TRBV7-8 and TRBJ2-4, the complete variable domain reads GAGVSQSPRYKVAKRGQDVALRCDPISGHVSLFWYQQALGQGPEFLTYFQNEAQLDKSGLPSDRFFAERPEGSVSTLKIQRTQQEDSAVYLCASRTGHTGAKNIQYFGAGTRLSVL.

The chain joins TRBV9 to TRBJ2-7; TRBD2 aligns across 7 bases. Germline CDR1 reads SGDLS; CDR2 reads YYNGEE. J lost 4 bases, V lost 0 bases, and 4 bases had no gene match. The CDR3 covers 14 residues. The CDR3 DNA is TGTGCCAGCAGCGTAGCGGGGGGTAGGTACGAGCAGTACTTC. Translated, it gives CASSVAGGRYEQYF. Full variable domain (rest looked up from reference TRBV9 and TRBJ2-7): DSGVTQTPKHLITATGQRVTLRCSPRSGDLSVYWYQQSLDQGLQFLIQYYNGEERAKGNILERFSAQQFPDLHSELNLSSLELGDSALYFCASSVAGGRYEQYFGPGTRLTVT.

The chain is built from TRBV18 and TRBJ2-5, with D possibly matching TRBD2 (5 bases). The CDR3 contains 15 residues. Trimming left V 3 bases short and J 2 bases short, with 13 bases between. Per the germline V gene, CDR1 is KGHSH and CDR2 is LQKENI. The chain's CDR3 is CASSPVGRNQETQYF. In DNA, the CDR3 is TGTGCCAGCTCACCTGTGGGGAGAAATCAAGAGACCCAGTACTTC. Full variable domain (missing parts from reference TRBV18 and TRBJ2-5): NAGVMQNPRHLVRRRGQEARLRCSPMKGHSHVYWYRQLPEEGLKFMVYLQKENIIDESGMPKERFSAEFPKEGPSILRIQQVVRGDSAAYFCASSPVGRNQETQYFGPGTRLLVL.

The V call is TRBV7-9, the J call TRBJ2-3; TRBD2 might be the D (5 bases). Germline CDR1 reads SEHNR; CDR2 reads FQNEAQ (reference sequence). V dropped 8 bases and J dropped 1 base, with 10 bases sitting between them. The CDR3 runs 13 residues. This CDR3 is CASGGWGTDTQYF. The CDR3 DNA sequence: TGTGCCAGCGGCGGGTGGGGCACAGATACGCAGTATTTT. The full variable domain, its missing parts supplied by reference TRBV7-9 and TRBJ2-3, is DTGVSQNPRHKITKRGQNVTFRCDPISEHNRLYWYRQTLGQGPEFLTYFQNEAQLEKSRLLSDRFSAERPKGSFSTLEIQRTEQGDSAMYLCASGGWGTDTQYFGPGTRLTVL.

The chain joins TRBV6-6 to TRBJ1-1; D gene unclear. Trimming took off 5 bases at V and 0 bases at J, with 13 bases between the two ends. The germline V gene encodes CDR1 MNHNY and CDR2 SVGAGI (reference sequence). CDR3 length equals 15 residues. The CDR3 nucleotides read TGTGCCAGCAGTAACCCCAGAATTATGAACACTGAAGCTTTCTTT. It encodes CASSNPRIMNTEAFF.

The chain carries TRBV11-3 and TRBJ2-7, with D tentatively TRBD1 (5 bases). The CDR3 is 12 amino acids. Germline values: CDR1 SGHNT, CDR2 YENEEA. V lost 5 bases and J 8 bases, leaving 13 bases between the germline ends. The CDR3 protein is CASSRPSGQQYF. Here the CDR3 DNA reads TGTGCCAGCAGCCGTCCTTCAGGGCAGCAGTACTTC.

The sample holds a few counts of this clone. V usage is TRBV6-6 and J usage is TRBJ1-2, with a weak D call TRBD1 (6 bases). Germline V gene lookup returns CDR1 MNHNY and CDR2 SVGAGI (reference sequence). V lost 1 base and J 6 bases, leaving 12 bases between the germline ends. The CDR3 length is 14 residues. The CDR3 spells CASSYFGGPNGYTF. The CDR3 region has the DNA TGTGCCAGCAGTTACTTCGGGGGGCCTAATGGCTACACCTTC.

The chain carries TRBV6-1 and TRBJ2-3, with D possibly TRBD1 on 6 matching bases. CDR3 length: 13 residues. V lost 2 bases, J lost 6 bases, and 9 bases lay in between. Germline values: CDR1 MNHNS, CDR2 SASEGT. This CDR3 reads CASSEMRGDTQYF. CDR3 DNA: TGTGCCAGCAGTGAAATGAGGGGGGATACGCAGTATTTT.

This chain joins TRBV14 and TRBJ2-6, with D tentatively TRBD1 (5 bases). This CDR3 region has 19 residues. CDR1 is SGHDN, CDR2 FVKESK, per germline. V lost 1 base, J lost 0 bases, and 16 bases lay in between. The CDR3 here is CASSQVVRTKFSGANVLTF. In nucleotides, the CDR3 is TGTGCCAGCAGCCAAGTAGTCCGGACAAAGTTCTCTGGGGCCAACGTCCTGACTTTC. The whole variable domain, filled in from reference TRBV14 and TRBJ2-6, reads EAGVTQFPSHSVIEKGQTVTLRCDPISGHDNLYWYRRVMGKEIKFLLHFVKESKQDESGMPNNRFLAERTGGTYSTLKVQPAELEDSGVYFCASSQVVRTKFSGANVLTFGAGSRLTVL.

This chain connects TRBV6-1 to TRBJ1-2; 7 bases agree with TRBD1. V shed 6 bases, J shed 8 bases, and the junction held 6 bases outside the gene matches. The V gene's germline CDR1 is MNHNS and CDR2 SASEGT. This CDR3 spans 12 amino acids. DNA of the CDR3: TGTGCCAGCAGAGATAGGGGGCTCGGCTACACCTTC. Translated: CASRDRGLGYTF.

Notes on this clone: One end of the junction varies from germline; a read error may be responsible. The chain combines TRBV5-1 with TRBJ1-5, with a possible D match to TRBD1 (6 bases). This CDR3 spans 15 amino acids. The germline V gene encodes CDR1 SGHRS and CDR2 YFSETQ. Written as DNA, the CDR3 is TGCGCCAGCAGCTTGGGTCAGGGGAGCAATCGGCCCCAGCATTTT. Translated, it gives CASSLGQGSNRPQHF.

The chain couples TRBV11-2 to TRBJ1-5; D gene uncertain. Germline CDR1 is SGHAT and CDR2 is FQNNGV. Trimming took 0 bases from V and 5 from J, leaving 5 bases between them. This CDR3 is built from 13 residues. The CDR3 DNA is TGTGCCAGCAGCTTAGAGCTATATCAGCCCCAGCATTTT. Residues: CASSLELYQPQHF.

The J gene is TRBJ2-7, the V gene TRBV6-1, with 7 bases lining up with TRBD1. This CDR3 contains 15 residues. J was trimmed by 8 bases and V by 4 bases; bases with no gene match: 14. Germline V gives CDR1 MNHNS, CDR2 SASEGT. The chain's CDR3 is CASSGWDRGYEKQYF. The CDR3 region has the DNA TGTGCCAGCAGTGGGTGGGACAGAGGTTACGAGAAGCAGTACTTC.

The V call is TRBV30, the J call TRBJ2-5; 13 bases map to TRBD2. The CDR3 loop spans 15 amino acids. Germline V gives CDR1 GTSNPN, CDR2 SVGIG (reference sequence). The trim removed 0 bases at V and 4 bases at J, leaving 2 bases unmatched. In DNA form, the CDR3 reads TGTGCCTGGAGTGTAACTAGCGGGGGGGCAGAGACCCAGTACTTC. Its translation: CAWSVTSGGAETQYF.

This chain uses TRBV5-4 with TRBJ2-5; 11 bases are a match to TRBD1. The V gene's germline CDR1 is SGHNT and CDR2 YYREEE (reference sequence). V trimming: 4 bases; J trimming: 4 bases; junction bases outside the gene matches: 6. The CDR3 runs 15 residues. The CDR3 region has the DNA TGTGCCAGCAGCCGGACAGGGGGCTCAGGAGAGACCCAGTACTTC. Residues: CASSRTGGSGETQYF.

V and J are TRBV6-1 and TRBJ1-1; weak D call: TRBD1 (5 bases). The germline V gene has CDR1 MNHNS and CDR2 SASEGT. The ends were cut back, 0 bases at V and 4 bases at J, with 12 bases in the middle. The CDR3 runs 15 residues. The CDR3 coding sequence is TGTGCCAGCAGTGAAGCGGGGGGATCGGGCACTGAAGCTTTCTTT. Protein sequence: CASSEAGGSGTEAFF.

The rearrangement uses TRBV7-9 and TRBJ2-5; weak D call: TRBD2 (5 bases). CDR1 is SEHNR, CDR2 FQNEAQ, per germline (reference sequence). CDR3 length: 13 amino acids. V lost 4 bases and J lost 5, with 11 bases in between. This CDR3 reads CASSWAGMETQYF. The CDR3, as DNA: TGTGCCAGCAGCTGGGCCGGGATGGAGACCCAGTACTTC.

This chain links TRBV5-4 with TRBJ1-1; D gene unclear. CDR1 and CDR2 (germline): SGHNT, YYREEE (reference sequence). This CDR3 comprises 13 residues. V gave up 2 bases and J gave up 1 base, with 6 bases separating them. The CDR3 region is CASSFTQNTEAFF. CDR3 coding DNA: TGTGCCAGCAGCTTTACACAGAACACTGAAGCTTTCTTT.

This chain connects TRBV19 to TRBJ2-1; 9 bases map to TRBD1. The CDR3 is made up of 14 amino acids. Per germline, CDR1 LNHDA and CDR2 SQIVND (reference sequence). The V and J ends lost 4 bases and 5 bases, in that order; junction bases with no gene match: 3. Here the CDR3 DNA reads TGTGCCAGTAGTAGGGACAGGGCCCACAATGAGCAGTTCTTC. Translating gives CASSRDRAHNEQFF.

In its sample, this clone was seen a few times. The J gene is TRBJ1-3, the V gene TRBV6-1; the D gene is possibly TRBD1 (6 bases). Per the germline V gene, CDR1 is MNHNS and CDR2 is SASEGT. This CDR3 is built from 15 residues. Trimming pared 4 bases from V and 1 base from J, leaving 11 bases between. The CDR3 coding sequence is TGTGCCAGCAGTGCTTCACAGGGATCTGGAAACACCATATATTTT. Translation: CASSASQGSGNTIYF.

This chain joins TRBV5-1 and TRBJ2-3; 11 nucleotides line up with TRBD2. Germline V CDR1 and CDR2: SGHRS, YFSETQ. This CDR3 has 16 residues. With 4 bases clipped from V and 4 bases from J, the junction kept 8 bases outside the gene matches. The CDR3 nucleotides are TGCGCCAGCAGCCAGGCCGGGACTAGCGGCTCAGATACGCAGTATTTT. As protein: CASSQAGTSGSDTQYF. The full variable domain, with the rest looked up from reference TRBV5-1 and TRBJ2-3, is KAGVTQTPRYLIKTRGQQVTLSCSPISGHRSVSWYQQTPGQGLQFLFEYFSETQRNKGNFPGRFSGRQFSNSRSEMNVSTLELGDSALYLCASSQAGTSGSDTQYFGPGTRLTVL.

V usage is TRBV11-2 and J usage is TRBJ2-1; no reliable D call. Germline CDR1 is SGHAT and CDR2 is FQNNGV. The CDR3 sequence is 15 residues long. Trimming took off 0 bases at V and 7 bases at J, with 13 bases between the two ends. The CDR3 bases are TGTGCCAGCAGCTTAGACCCGGTGGCGGCAAATGAGCAGTTCTTC. Its translation is CASSLDPVAANEQFF.

The chain links TRBV6-5 to TRBJ2-3; tentative D call: TRBD1 (5 bases). V was clipped by 2 bases and J by 4 bases, with 16 bases between them. Germline V gene sequence: CDR1 MNHEY, CDR2 SVGAGI. This CDR3 comprises 16 residues. The chain's CDR3 is CASSYRPVGRADTQYF. The CDR3 nucleotides are TGTGCCAGCAGTTACCGCCCTGTGGGGCGTGCAGATACGCAGTATTTT.

The CDR3 bases are TGTGCCAGCAGACGGGACAGGGGTGTCTCCTACAATGAGCAGTTCTTC. It codes for CASRRDRGVSYNEQFF. This chain uses TRBV5-4 with TRBJ2-1; 10 bases fit TRBD1. Germline assignment: CDR1 SGHNT and CDR2 YYREEE (reference sequence). J gave up 0 bases and V 5 bases, and 5 bases lay outside the gene matches. The CDR3 spans 16 residues.

V is TRBV11-3 and J is TRBJ2-5, with 10 positions matching TRBD1. CDR1 is SGHNT, CDR2 YENEEA, per germline. This CDR3 spans 18 amino acids. The junction had 12 bases not matched to a gene; V was cut back by 0 bases and J by 5 bases. The CDR3 bases are TGTGCCAGCAGCTTAGATCCTTTCCGACAGGGGGCAGGGGAGACCCAGTACTTC. Protein product: CASSLDPFRQGAGETQYF.

The J gene is TRBJ2-2, the V gene TRBV6-5; 9 bases line up with TRBD1. The CDR3 loop spans 14 amino acids. V lost 7 bases and J lost 7; bases outside the gene matches: 7. Germline assignment: CDR1 MNHEY and CDR2 SVGAGI. CDR3 loop: CASTQTGGGGELFF. DNA for the CDR3: TGTGCCAGCACCCAAACAGGGGGCGGCGGGGAGCTGTTTTTT.

By sample fraction, this clone is medium-sized. In the same sample, other DNA sequences code for this CDR3. The chain employs TRBV9 and TRBJ2-7, with 9 bases aligning to TRBD1. This CDR3 has 13 amino acids. The germline V gene encodes CDR1 SGDLS and CDR2 YYNGEE. The junction had 0 bases not matched to a gene; V was cut back by 3 bases and J by 2 bases. In DNA form, the CDR3 reads TGTGCCAGCAGCGGACAGGGGGCCTACGAGCAGTACTTC. Amino acids: CASSGQGAYEQYF. Together with reference TRBV9 and TRBJ2-7, the CDR3 gives the full variable domain: DSGVTQTPKHLITATGQRVTLRCSPRSGDLSVYWYQQSLDQGLQFLIQYYNGEERAKGNILERFSAQQFPDLHSELNLSSLELGDSALYFCASSGQGAYEQYFGPGTRLTVT.

V gene TRBV4-1 combines with J gene TRBJ1-4, with 9 bases fitting TRBD1. Germline-derived CDR1 and CDR2 are MGHRA and YSYEKL. V shed 5 bases and J 4 bases; nucleotides not matched to a gene: 5. This CDR3 contains 15 residues. The chain's CDR3 is CASSTPTGGNEKLFF. CDR3 nucleotide sequence: TGCGCCAGCAGCACACCGACAGGGGGTAATGAAAAACTGTTTTTT.